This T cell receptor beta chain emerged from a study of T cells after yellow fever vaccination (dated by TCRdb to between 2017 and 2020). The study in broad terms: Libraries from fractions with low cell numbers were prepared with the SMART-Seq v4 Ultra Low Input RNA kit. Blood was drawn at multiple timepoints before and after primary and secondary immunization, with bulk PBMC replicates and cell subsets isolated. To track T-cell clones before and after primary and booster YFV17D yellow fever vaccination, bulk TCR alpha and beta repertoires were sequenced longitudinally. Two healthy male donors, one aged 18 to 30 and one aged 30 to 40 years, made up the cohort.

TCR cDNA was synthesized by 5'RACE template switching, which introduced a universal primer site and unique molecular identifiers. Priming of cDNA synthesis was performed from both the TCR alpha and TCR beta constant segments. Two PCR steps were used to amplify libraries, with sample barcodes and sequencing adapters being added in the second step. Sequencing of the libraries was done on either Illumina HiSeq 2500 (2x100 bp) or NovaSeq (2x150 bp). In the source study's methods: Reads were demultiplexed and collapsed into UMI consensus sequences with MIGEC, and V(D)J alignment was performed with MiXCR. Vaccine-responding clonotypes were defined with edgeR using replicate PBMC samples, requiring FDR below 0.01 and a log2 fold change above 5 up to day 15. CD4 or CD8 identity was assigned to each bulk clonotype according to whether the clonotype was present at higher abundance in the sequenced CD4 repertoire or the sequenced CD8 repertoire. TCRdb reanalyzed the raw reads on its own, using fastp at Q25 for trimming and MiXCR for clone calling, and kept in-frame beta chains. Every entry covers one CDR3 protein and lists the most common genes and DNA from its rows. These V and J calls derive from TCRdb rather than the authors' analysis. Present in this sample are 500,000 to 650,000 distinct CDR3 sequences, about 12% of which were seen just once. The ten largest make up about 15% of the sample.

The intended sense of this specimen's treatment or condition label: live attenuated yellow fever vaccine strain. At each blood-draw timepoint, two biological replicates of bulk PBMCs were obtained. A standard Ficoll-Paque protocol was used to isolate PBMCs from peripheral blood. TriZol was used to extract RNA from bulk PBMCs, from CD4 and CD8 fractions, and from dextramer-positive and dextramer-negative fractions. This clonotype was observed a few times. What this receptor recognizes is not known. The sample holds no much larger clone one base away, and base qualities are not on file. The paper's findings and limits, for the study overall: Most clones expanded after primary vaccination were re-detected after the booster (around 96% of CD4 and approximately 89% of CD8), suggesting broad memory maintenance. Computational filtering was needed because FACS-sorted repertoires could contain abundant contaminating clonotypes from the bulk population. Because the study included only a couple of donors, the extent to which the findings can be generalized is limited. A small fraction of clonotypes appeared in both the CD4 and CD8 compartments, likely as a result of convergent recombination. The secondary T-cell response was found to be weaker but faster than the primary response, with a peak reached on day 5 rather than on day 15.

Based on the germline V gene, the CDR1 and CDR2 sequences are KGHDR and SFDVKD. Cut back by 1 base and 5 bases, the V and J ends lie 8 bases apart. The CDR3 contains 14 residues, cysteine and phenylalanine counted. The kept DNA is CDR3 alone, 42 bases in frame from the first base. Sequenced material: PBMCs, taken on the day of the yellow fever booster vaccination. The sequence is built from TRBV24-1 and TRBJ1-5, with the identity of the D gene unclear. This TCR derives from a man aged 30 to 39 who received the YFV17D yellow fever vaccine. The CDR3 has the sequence CATSDLAGDQPQHF. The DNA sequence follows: TGTGCCACCAGTGATTTAGCCGGGGATCAGCCCCAGCATTTT.